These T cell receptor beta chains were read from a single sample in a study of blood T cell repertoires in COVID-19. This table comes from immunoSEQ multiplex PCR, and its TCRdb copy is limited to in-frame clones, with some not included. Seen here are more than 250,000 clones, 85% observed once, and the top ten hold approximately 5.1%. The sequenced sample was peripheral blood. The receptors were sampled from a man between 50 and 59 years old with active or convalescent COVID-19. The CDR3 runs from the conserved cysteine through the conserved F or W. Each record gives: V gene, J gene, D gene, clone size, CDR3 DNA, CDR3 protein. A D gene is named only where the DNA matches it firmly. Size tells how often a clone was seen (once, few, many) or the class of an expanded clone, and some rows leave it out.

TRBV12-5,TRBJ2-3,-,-,TGTGCCGGTTCTACAGGGCTCGCAGATACGCAGTATTTT,CAGSTGLADTQYF
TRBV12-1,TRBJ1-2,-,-,TGTGCCAGCAGCTTATCCTTGCAGGGTAACTATGGCTACACCTTC,CASSLSLQGNYGYTF
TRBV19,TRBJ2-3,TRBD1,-,TGTGCCAGTAGAGGCGGGACAGGGGTTTATGGCACAGATACGCAGTATTTT,CASRGGTGVYGTDTQYF
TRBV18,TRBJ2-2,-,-,TGTGCCAGCTCACCAGAGGTCTGGCAACGAGAGACCGGGGAGCTGTTTTTT,CASSPEVWQRETGELFF
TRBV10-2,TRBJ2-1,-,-,TGCGCCAGCAGTGAGTCCCTATCATCCCCACCCTACAATGAGCAGTTCTTC,CASSESLSSPPYNEQFF
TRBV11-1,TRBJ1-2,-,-,TGTGCCAGCAGCTTATTAACAGGAGATGGCTACACCTTC,CASSLLTGDGYTF
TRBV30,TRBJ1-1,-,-,TGTGCCTGGGCCCTAGGCCGGTACACTGAAGCTTTCTTT,CAWALGRYTEAFF
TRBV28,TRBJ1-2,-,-,TGTGCCAGCAGGGGGAGGGAAAGGTACTATGGCTACACCTTC,CASRGRERYYGYTF
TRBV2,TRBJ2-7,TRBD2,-,TGTGCCAGCAGTGACTTGGTAGCGGGGCCCTACGAGCAGTACTTC,CASSDLVAGPYEQYF
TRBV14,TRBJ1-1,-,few,TGTGCCAGCAGCCAGGGAGGGTTATTTGGTGAAGCTTTCTTT,CASSQGGLFGEAFF
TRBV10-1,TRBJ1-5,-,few,TGCGCCAGCACCCTGAGAAGAGAAAATAGCAATCAGCCCCAGCATTTT,CASTLRRENSNQPQHF
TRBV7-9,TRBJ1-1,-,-,TGTGCCAGCCAAATGAACACTGAAGCTTTCTTT,CASQMNTEAFF
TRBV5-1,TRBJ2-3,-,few,TGCGCCACCGGATACAGGGCGGGAGATACGCAGTATTTT,CATGYRAGDTQYF
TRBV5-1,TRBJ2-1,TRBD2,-,TGCGCCAGCAGCTTGGGCCTCGGGGGGAGGGCGCATGAGCAGTTCTTC,CASSLGLGGRAHEQFF
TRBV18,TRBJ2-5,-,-,TGTGCCAGCTCACCGACTCCTAACAGGGCAGAGACCCAGTACTTC,CASSPTPNRAETQYF
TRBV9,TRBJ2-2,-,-,TGTGCCAGCAGCGTAGATGCGGGCTGGGAGCTGTTTTTT,CASSVDAGWELFF
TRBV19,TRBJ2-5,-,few,TGTGCCAGTAGTATTGGGGGGACAGCGGGAGAGACCCAGTACTTC,CASSIGGTAGETQYF
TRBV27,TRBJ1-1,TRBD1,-,TGTGCCAGCAGTCGAGGACAGGCTAACATTGAAGCTTTCTTT,CASSRGQANIEAFF
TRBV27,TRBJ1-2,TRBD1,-,TGTGCCAGCAGTTTATCAGTGACAGGGGCCTATGGCTACACCTTC,CASSLSVTGAYGYTF
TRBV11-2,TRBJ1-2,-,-,TGTGCCAGCAGCCCCGACAGGACTTATGGCTACACCTTC,CASSPDRTYGYTF
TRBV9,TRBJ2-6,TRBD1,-,TGTGCCAGCAGCGCCCGGGACAGCCCTTCTGGGGCCAACGTCCTGACTTTC,CASSARDSPSGANVLTF
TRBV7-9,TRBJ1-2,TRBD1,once,TGTGCCAGCAGCCCCCCCCGGACAGGGACTGGCTACACCTTC,CASSPPRTGTGYTF